The rows below give T cell receptor beta chains drawn from one sample of a study of cytomegalovirus exposure and HLA in healthy donors. Some clones are missing from TCRdb's copy, which holds only in-frame ones; the method was immunoSEQ multiplex PCR. In the table there are under 200,000 clones, roughly 73% of which are singletons. Source material: PBMCs. These receptors came from a female donor in good health and CMV-seronegative. CDR3s include the opening cysteine and the closing phenylalanine or tryptophan. The order of the fields is J gene, V gene, CDR3 protein.

TRBJ2-3	TRBV15	CATSRARSTDTQYF
TRBJ2-4	TRBV2	CASSADRIAKNIQYF
TRBJ2-7	TRBV18	CASFETEGNHEQYF
TRBJ2-3	TRBV6-5	CASSYEVRGPADTQYF
TRBJ1-2	TRBV4-1	CASSQDGADRPNYGYTF
TRBJ1-1	TRBV28	CASGARWNTEAFF
TRBJ2-7	TRBV2	CASGGTQGDYEQYF
TRBJ2-1	TRBV4-1	CASSQDGIGRGNNEQFF
TRBJ2-3	TRBV5-8	CASSSDRGVTDTQYF
TRBJ2-3	TRBV30	CAWSVWKAGSADTQYF
TRBJ1-1	TRBV7-8	CASSLLPGINTEAFF
TRBJ1-2	TRBV4-1	CASSQAGTLNYGYTF
TRBJ1-1	TRBV28	CASSWSGGRYTEAFF
TRBJ2-7	TRBV7-9	CASSQGQGSEQYF
TRBJ1-2	TRBV7-8	CASSLDSSSAWGYTF
TRBJ1-2	TRBV7-9	CASSTFYRVNYGYTF
NA	TRBV13	CASSNQRGGEQYF
TRBJ2-7	TRBV7-2	CASSLAGGGNSYEQYF
TRBJ2-7	TRBV29-1	CSVVPAQGNYEQYF
TRBJ2-1	TRBV28	CASSLAFSRPYNEQFF
TRBJ2-6	TRBV19	CASSITGVGANVLTF